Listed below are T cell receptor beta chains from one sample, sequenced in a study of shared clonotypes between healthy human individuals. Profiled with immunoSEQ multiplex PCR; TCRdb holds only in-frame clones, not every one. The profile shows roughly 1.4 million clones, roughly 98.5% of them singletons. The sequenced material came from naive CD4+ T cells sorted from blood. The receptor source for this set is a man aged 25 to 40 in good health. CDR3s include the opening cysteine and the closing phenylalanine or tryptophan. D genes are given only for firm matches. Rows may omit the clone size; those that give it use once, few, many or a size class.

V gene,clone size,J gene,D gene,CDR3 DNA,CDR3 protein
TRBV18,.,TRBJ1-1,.,TGTGCCAGCTCTCTCGGCACAGCAATGAACACTGAAGCTTTCTTT,CASSLGTAMNTEAFF
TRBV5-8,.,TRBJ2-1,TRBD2,TGTGCCAGCAGCACCCTAGCGGGAGACTCCTACAATGAGCAGTTCTTC,CASSTLAGDSYNEQFF
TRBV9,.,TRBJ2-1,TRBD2,TGTGCCAGCAGCGGAGGCTCTGTGACTAGCGGGATGTACAATGAGCAGTTCTTC,CASSGGSVTSGMYNEQFF
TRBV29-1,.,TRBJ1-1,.,TGCAGCGTTGCCGGGACTTTCATTGGGGGCACTGAAGCTTTCTTT,CSVAGTFIGGTEAFF
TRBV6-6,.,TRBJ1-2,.,TGTGCCAGCAGGGAGGGGGGTCGCGGCTACACCTTC,CASREGGRGYTF
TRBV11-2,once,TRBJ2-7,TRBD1,TGTGCCAGCAGCCAAAAGGGGGCACTAGGGACCCTCAGCGACGAGCAGTACTTC,CASSQKGALGTLSDEQYF
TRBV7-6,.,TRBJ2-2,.,TGTGCCAGCAGCTTAGGGGTCGGGAGTGGGACCGGGGAGCTGTTTTTT,CASSLGVGSGTGELFF
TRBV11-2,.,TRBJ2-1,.,TGTGCCAGCAGCTTATTTTCGTTACAGTTCTTC,CASSLFSLQFF
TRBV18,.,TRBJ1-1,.,TGTGCCAGCTCACCAAGGTCCCAGGGGAACACTGAAGCTTTCTTT,CASSPRSQGNTEAFF
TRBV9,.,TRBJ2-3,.,TGTGCCAGCAGCGTAGCCTGGGACACAGATACGCAGTATTTT,CASSVAWDTDTQYF
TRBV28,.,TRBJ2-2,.,TGTGCCAGCAGTTTGAACGACGGGGAGCTGTTTTTT,CASSLNDGELFF
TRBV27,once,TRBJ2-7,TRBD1,TGTGCCAGCGGGACGGGACAGTTTTACGAGCAGTACTTC,CASGTGQFYEQYF
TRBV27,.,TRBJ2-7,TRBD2,TGTGCCAGCAGTTTAACTAGGCTAGCGGGGGACTACGAGCAGTACTTC,CASSLTRLAGDYEQYF
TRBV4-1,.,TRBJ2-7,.,TGCGCCAGCAGCCAAGATGGGGGCTATTTCGCGACAAGCTCCTACGAGCAGTACTTC,CASSQDGGYFATSSYEQYF
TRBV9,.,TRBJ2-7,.,TGTGCCAGCAGCGTAGAGTACGAGCAGTACTTC,CASSVEYEQYF
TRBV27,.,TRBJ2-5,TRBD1,TGTGCCAGCAGTTCAGCTCAGACAGGGGGATACCAAGAGACCCAGTACTTC,CASSSAQTGGYQETQYF
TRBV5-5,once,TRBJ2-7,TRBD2,TGTGCCAGCAGGAGCGGACTAGCGGGACTCTCCTACGAGCAGTACTTC,CASRSGLAGLSYEQYF
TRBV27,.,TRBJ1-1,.,TGTGCCAGCAGTAAACAAGTTTCGAACACTGAAGCTTTCTTT,CASSKQVSNTEAFF
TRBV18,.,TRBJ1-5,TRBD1,TGTGCCAGCTCACCGTCCACCCGGGACAGGGGATACCAGCCCCAGCATTTT,CASSPSTRDRGYQPQHF
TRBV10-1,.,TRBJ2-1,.,TGCGCCAGCGGGGACCCGCTCAATGAGCAGTTCTTC,CASGDPLNEQFF
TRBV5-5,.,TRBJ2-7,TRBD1,TGTGCCAGCAGCTCCCCGGGGACAGGGAAAGGCGAGCAGTACTTC,CASSSPGTGKGEQYF
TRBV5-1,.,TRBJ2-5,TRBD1,TGCGCCAGCAGCCGCATTCGACAGGGGGCAACCTTGGAGACCCAGTACTTC,CASSRIRQGATLETQYF
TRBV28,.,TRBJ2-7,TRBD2,TGTGCCAGCAGCCTCAGCGGGAGCTACTACGAGCAGTACTTC,CASSLSGSYYEQYF
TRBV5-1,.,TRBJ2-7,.,TGCGCCAGCAGCTTGGCCTCTCAGCCACCCTACGAGCAGTACTTC,CASSLASQPPYEQYF
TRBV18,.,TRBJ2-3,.,TGTGCCAGCTCACACAGGACACATCGCACAGATACGCAGTATTTT,CASSHRTHRTDTQYF
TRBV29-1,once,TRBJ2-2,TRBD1,TGCAGCGTTAGAGGGGGCTTCGGGGAGCTGTTTTTT,CSVRGGFGELFF
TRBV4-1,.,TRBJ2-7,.,TGCGCCAGCAGCCAGCCCAAGGGGGGAGTAGCTGGCGGTGAGCAGTACTTC,CASSQPKGGVAGGEQYF
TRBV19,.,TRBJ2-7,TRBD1,TGTGCCAGTAGCCCTTCGACCGGGACAGGGGCCTACGAGCAGTACTTC,CASSPSTGTGAYEQYF
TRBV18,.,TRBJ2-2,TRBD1,TGTGCCAGCTCACCACCTCGCCCTCGGGACAGGGTGAAAGTCGGGGAGCTGTTTTTT,CASSPPRPRDRVKVGELFF
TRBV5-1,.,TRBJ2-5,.,TGCGCCAGCAGAGGTTGGCGGGTGCAACAAGAGACCCAGTACTTC,CASRGWRVQQETQYF
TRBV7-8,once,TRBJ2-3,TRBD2,TGTGCCAGCAGCCAGACTAGCGGGAGGGCCCGATCCACAGATACGCAGTATTTT,CASSQTSGRARSTDTQYF
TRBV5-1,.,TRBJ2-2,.,TGCGCCAGCAATAGGGGGGAGAACACCGGGGAGCTGTTTTTT,CASNRGENTGELFF
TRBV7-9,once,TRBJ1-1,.,TGTGCCAGCAGCCCCCGGGTCCAGGGCTCGAACACTGAAGCTTTCTTT,CASSPRVQGSNTEAFF
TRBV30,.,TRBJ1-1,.,TGTGCCTGGAGTGCAACAGCCAACACTGAAGCTTTCTTT,CAWSATANTEAFF